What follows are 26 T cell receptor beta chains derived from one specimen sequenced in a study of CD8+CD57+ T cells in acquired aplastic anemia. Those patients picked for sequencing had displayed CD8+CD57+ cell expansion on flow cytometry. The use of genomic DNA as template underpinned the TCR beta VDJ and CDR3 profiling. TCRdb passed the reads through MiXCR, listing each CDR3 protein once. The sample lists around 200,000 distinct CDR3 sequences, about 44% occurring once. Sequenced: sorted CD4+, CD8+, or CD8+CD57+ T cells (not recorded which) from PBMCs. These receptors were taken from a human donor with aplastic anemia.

CDR3 in amino acids: CASSYEQGRSNTEAFF. As DNA, the CDR3 is TGTGCCAGCAGTTACGAGCAGGGGAGGTCGAACACTGAAGCTTTCTTT. The chain carries TRBV6-2 or TRBV6-3 and TRBJ1-1; a weak D match, TRBD1 (6 bases). The CDR3 contains 16 residues. Germline values: CDR1 MNHEY, CDR2 SVGEGT. Trimming stripped 2 bases from V and 1 base from J, with 14 bases between.

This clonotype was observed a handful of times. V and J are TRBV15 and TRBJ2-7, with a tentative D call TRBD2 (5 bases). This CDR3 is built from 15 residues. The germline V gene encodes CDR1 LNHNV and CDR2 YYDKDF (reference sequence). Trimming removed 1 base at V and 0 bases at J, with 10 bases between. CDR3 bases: TGTGCCACCAGCAGAGGAGGGTTGGCCTCCTACGAGCAGTACTTC. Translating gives CATSRGGLASYEQYF.

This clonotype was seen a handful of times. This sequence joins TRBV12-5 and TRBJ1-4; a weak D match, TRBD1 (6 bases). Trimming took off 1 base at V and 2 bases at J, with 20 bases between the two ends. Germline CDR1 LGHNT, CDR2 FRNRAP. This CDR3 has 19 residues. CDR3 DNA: TGTGCTAGTGGTTTGGATAGGGGGAAGGTGAGCCCGACTAATGAAAAACTGTTTTTT. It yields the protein CASGLDRGKVSPTNEKLFF.

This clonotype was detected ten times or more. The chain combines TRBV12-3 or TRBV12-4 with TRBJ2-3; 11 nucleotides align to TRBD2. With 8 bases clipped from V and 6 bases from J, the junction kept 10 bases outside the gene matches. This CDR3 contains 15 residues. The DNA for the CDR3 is TGTGCCAGCGGGTTGTCTAGCGGGAGGATGGATACGCAGTATTTT. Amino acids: CASGLSSGRMDTQYF.

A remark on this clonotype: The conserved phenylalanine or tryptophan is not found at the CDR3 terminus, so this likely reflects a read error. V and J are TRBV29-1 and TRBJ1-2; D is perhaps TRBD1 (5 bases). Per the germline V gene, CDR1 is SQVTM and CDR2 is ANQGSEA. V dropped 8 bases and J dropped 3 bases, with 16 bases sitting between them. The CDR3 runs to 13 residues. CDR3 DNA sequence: TGCAGCACGCAGGGACCCACGGACTATGGCTACACCCTC. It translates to CSTQGPTDYGYTL.

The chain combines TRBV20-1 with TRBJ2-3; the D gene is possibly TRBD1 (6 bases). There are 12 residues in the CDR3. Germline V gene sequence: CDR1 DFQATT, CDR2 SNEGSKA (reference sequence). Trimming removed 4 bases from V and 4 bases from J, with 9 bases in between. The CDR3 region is CSAKGVADTQYF. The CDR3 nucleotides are TGCAGTGCTAAGGGGGTCGCAGATACGCAGTATTTT.

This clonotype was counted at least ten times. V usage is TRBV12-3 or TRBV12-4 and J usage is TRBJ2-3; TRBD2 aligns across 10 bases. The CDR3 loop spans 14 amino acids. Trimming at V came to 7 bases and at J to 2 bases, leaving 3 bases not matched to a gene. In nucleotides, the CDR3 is TGTGCCAGCATTCTAGCGGGGGTCACAGATACGCAGTATTTT. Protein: CASILAGVTDTQYF.

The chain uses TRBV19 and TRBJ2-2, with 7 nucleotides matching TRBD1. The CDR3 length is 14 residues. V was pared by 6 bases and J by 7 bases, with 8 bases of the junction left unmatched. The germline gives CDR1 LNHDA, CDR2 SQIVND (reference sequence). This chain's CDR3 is CASRRQGIGGELFF. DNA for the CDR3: TGTGCCAGTAGGCGACAGGGTATTGGCGGGGAGCTGTTTTTT.

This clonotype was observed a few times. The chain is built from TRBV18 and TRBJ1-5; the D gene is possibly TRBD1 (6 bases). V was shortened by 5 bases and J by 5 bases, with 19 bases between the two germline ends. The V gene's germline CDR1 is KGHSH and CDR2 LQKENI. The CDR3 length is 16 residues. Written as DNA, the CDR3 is TGTGCCAGCTCAGAATTAAGGACAGCGAGAGATCAGCCCCAGCATTTT. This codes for CASSELRTARDQPQHF.

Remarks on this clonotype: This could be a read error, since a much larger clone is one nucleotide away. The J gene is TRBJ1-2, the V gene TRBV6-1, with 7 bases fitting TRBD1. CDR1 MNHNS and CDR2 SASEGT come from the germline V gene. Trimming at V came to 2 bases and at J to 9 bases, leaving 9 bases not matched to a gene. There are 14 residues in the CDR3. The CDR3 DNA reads TGTGCCAGCAGTGAACACGACAGGGTCGGTAGCTACACCTTC. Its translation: CASSEHDRVGSYTF.

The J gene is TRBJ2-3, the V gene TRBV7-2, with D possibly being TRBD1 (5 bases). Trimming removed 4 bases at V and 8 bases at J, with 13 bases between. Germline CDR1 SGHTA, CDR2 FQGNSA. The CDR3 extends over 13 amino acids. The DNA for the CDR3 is TGTGCCAGCAGCTCCCGGACAATGGTTACGCAGTATTTT. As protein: CASSSRTMVTQYF.

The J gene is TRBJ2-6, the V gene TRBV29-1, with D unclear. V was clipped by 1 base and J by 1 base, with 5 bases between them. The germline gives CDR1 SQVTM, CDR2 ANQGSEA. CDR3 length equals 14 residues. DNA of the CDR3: TGCAGCGTTGAAGCGGAGTCTGGGGCCAACGTCCTGACTTTC. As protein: CSVEAESGANVLTF.

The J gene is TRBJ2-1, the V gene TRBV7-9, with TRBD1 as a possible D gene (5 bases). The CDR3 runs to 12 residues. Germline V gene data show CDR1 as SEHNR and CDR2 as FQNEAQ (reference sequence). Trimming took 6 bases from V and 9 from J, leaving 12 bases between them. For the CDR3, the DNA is TGTGCCAGCAGTCAGGGCTTGGGTGAGCAGTTCTTC. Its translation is CASSQGLGEQFF.

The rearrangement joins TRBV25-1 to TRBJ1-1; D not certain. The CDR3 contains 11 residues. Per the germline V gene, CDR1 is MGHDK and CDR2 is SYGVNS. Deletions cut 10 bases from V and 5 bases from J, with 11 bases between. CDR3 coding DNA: TGTGCCACCTCTTCCAGGACTGAAGCTTTCTTT. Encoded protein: CATSSRTEAFF. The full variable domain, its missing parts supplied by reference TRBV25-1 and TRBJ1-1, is EADIYQTPRYLVIGTGKKITLECSQTMGHDKMYWYQQDPGMELHLIHYSYGVNSTEKGDLSSESTVSRIRTEHFPLTLESARPSHTSQYLCATSSRTEAFFGQGTRLTVV.

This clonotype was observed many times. The DNA of the CDR3 is TGTGCCAGCAGAACAACGGACGTCGGCACTGAAGCTTTCTTT. This encodes CASRTTDVGTEAFF. The rearrangement uses TRBV6-4 and TRBJ1-1; D gene ambiguous. Trimming took off 6 bases at V and 4 bases at J, with 15 bases between the two ends. CDR1 MRHNA and CDR2 SNTAGT come from the germline V gene. The CDR3 is 14 amino acids.

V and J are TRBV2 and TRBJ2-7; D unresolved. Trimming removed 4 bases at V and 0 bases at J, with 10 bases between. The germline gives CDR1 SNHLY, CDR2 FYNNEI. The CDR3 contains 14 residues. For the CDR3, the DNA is TGTGCCAGCAGTGTTATCAGGAGCTCCTACGAGCAGTACTTC. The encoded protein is CASSVIRSSYEQYF.

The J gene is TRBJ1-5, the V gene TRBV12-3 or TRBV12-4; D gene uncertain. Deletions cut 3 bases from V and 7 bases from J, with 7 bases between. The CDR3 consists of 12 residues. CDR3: CASSLVRQPQHF. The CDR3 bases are TGTGCCAGCAGTTTGGTGCGGCAGCCCCAGCATTTT.

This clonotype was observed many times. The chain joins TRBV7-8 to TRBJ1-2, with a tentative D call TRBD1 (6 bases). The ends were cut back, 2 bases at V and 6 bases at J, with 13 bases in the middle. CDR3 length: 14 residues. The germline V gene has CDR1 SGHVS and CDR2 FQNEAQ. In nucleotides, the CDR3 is TGTGCCAGCAGCTTAACAGGGAAGAGGGATGGCTACACCTTC. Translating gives CASSLTGKRDGYTF.

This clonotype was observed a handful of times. In nucleotides, the CDR3 is TGTGCCATCAGTGAGTGGGGGAGGGAGGACCAAGAGACCCAGTACTTC. It encodes CAISEWGREDQETQYF. This sequence joins TRBV10-3 and TRBJ2-5, with 7 positions matching TRBD2. The CDR3 consists of 16 residues. The germline gives CDR1 ENHRY, CDR2 SYGVKD. J was trimmed by 0 bases and V by 1 base; bases with no gene match: 5.

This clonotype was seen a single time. CDR3 bases: TGCAGTGCTAGAGACAGGGGTTCTCTACTCGATAACTATGGCTACACCTTC. It is translated as CSARDRGSLLDNYGYTF. The J gene is TRBJ1-2, the V gene TRBV20-1; TRBD1 is a possible D gene (6 bases). Between the trimmed V and J ends, which lost 0 bases and 1 base, there was a span of 18 bases. The CDR3 length is 17 residues. Per germline, CDR1 DFQATT and CDR2 SNEGSKA (reference sequence).

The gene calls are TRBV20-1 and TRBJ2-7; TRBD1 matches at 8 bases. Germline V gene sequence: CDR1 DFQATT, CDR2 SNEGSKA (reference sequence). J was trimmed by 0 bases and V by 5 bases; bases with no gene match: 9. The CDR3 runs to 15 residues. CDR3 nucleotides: TGCAGTGCTGGGAGACCGGGACAGGTCTCCTACGAGCAGTACTTC. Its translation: CSAGRPGQVSYEQYF.

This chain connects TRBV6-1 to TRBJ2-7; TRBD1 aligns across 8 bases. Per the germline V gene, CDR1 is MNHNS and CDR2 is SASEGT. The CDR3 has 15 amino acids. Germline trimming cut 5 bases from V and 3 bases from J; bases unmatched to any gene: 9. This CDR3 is CASSPRTGLNYEQYF. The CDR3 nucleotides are TGTGCCAGCAGTCCACGGACAGGGCTGAACTACGAGCAGTACTTC.

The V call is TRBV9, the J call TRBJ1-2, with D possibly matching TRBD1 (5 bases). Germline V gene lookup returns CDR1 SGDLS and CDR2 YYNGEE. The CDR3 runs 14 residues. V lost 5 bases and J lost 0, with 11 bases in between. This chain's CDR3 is CASSQGLANYGYTF. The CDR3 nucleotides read TGTGCCAGCAGTCAGGGTCTAGCTAACTATGGCTACACCTTC.

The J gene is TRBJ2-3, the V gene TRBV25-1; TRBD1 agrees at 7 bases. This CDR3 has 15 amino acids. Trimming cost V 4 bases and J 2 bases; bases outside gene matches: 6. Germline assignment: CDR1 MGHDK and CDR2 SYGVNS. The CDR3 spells CASSVGTVPTDTQYF. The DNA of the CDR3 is TGTGCCAGCAGTGTCGGGACAGTACCCACAGATACGCAGTATTTT.

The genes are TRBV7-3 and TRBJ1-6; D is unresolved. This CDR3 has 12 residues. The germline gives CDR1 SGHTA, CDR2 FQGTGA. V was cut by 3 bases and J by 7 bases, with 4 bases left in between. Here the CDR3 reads CASSFLNSPLHF. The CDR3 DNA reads TGTGCCAGCAGCTTTCTGAATTCACCCCTCCACTTT.

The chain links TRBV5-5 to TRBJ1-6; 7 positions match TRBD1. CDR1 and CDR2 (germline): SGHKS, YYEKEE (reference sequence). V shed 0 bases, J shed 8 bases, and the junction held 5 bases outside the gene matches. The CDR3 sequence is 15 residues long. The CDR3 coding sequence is TGTGCCAGCAGCTTGGGGGGGACAGATTATTCACCCCTCCACTTT. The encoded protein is CASSLGGTDYSPLHF.